This T cell receptor beta chain comes out of a study of blood T cell repertoires in COVID-19. Per the authors' pipeline: Reference gene primer amplification gave estimated nucleated cell counts. Clones were sequenced by immunoSEQ multiplex PCR, and TCRdb holds only the in-frame ones, with some missing. The V and J calls and the clone size are those of that table, but D and trimming were determined from the DNA. Of about 260,000 clones in the sample, roughly 85% were seen once. This clone was found a few times. CDR1 is MNHNS and CDR2 is SASEGT in the germline V gene. The CDR3 extends over 14 amino acids. The V end was cut by 2 bases, the J end by 3 bases, with 11 bases between.

Specimen: peripheral blood. V usage is TRBV6-1 and J usage is TRBJ2-7, with a weak D call TRBD1 (5 bases). This TCR was sampled from a woman between 45 and 65 years old who had recovered from COVID-19. The CDR3 spells CASSETTGYYEQYF. CDR3 nucleotides: TGTGCCAGCAGTGAAACCACAGGATACTACGAGCAGTACTTC.